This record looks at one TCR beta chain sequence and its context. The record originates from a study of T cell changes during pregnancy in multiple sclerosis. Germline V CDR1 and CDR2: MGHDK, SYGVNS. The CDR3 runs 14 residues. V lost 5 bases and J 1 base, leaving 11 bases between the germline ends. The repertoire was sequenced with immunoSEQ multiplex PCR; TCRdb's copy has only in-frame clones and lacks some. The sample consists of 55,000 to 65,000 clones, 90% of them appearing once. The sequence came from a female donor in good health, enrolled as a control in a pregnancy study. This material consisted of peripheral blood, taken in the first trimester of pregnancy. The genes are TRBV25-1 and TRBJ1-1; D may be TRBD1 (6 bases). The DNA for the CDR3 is TGTGCCAGCAGTCTTCCAGGGGAGAACACTGAAGCTTTCTTT. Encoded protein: CASSLPGENTEAFF.